The clone carrying this T cell receptor beta chain was seen only once. Its antigen is unknown. The PCR employed 60 Vbeta primers together with 13 Jbeta primers. Original analysis: In a later analysis, 80 million to 100 million unique TCR beta chains included roughly 11 million shared by two or more donors. Libraries were prepared by immunoSEQ multiplex PCR; TCRdb keeps only in-frame clonotypes and omits some of them. V and J calls and clone size are given by that table; D and trimming were obtained from the DNA. The repertoire holds about 94,000 clones, around three quarters seen once, with just over 1.4% in the top ten. This sample was taken from a study of cytomegalovirus exposure and HLA in healthy donors. Points from the study as a whole: Most TCR sequences were rare, but some public TCRs occurred in many donors.

Trimming shortened V by 8 bases and J by 6 bases, and 6 bases separated the two germline ends. The CDR3 totals 10 residues. The germline CDR1 and CDR2 sequences are MNHNS and SASEGT. The J gene is TRBJ2-3, the V gene TRBV6-1; D remains ambiguous. This TCR was sampled from a male donor in good health and CMV-seronegative. Specimen: PBMCs. The CDR3 region has the DNA TGTGCCAGCGTATCGGATACGCAGTATTTT. Its protein is CASVSDTQYF.